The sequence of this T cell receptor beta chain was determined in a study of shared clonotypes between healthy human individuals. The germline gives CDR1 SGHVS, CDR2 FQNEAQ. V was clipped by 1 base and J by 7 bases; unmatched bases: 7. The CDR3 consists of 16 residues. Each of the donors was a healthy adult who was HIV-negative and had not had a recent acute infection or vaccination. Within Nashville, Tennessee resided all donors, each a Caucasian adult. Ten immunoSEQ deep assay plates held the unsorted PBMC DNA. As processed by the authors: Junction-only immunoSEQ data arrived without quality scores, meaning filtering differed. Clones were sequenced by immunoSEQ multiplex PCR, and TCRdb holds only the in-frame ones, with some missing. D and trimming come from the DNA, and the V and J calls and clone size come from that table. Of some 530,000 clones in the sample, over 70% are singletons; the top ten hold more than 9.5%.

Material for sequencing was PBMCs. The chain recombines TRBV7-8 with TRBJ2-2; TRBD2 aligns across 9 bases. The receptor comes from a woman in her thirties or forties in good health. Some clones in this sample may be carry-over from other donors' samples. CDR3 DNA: TGTGCCAGCAGCTTAGAGGGGCGGGAGGGCCTCGGGGAGCTGTTTTTT. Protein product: CASSLEGREGLGELFF. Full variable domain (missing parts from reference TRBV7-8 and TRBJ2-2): GAGVSQSPRYKVAKRGQDVALRCDPISGHVSLFWYQQALGQGPEFLTYFQNEAQLDKSGLPSDRFFAERPEGSVSTLKIQRTQQEDSAVYLCASSLEGREGLGELFFGEGSRLTVL.